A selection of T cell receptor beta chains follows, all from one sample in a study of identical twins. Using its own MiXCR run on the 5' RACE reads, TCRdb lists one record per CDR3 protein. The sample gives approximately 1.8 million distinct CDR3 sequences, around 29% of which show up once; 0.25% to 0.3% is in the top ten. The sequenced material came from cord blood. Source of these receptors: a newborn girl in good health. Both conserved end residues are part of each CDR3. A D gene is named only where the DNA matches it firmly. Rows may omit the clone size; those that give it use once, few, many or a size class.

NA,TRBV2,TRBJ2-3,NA,TGTGCCAGCAGTGAACATGCTCGGACTGGGGCCACGCAGTATTTT,CASSEHARTGATQYF
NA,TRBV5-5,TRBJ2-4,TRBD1,TGTGCCAGCAGGGTCCTCGGACAGGGTGCCAAAAACATTCAGTACTTC,CASRVLGQGAKNIQYF
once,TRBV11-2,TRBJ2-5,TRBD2,TGTGCCAGCAGCCCCTGGACTAGCCTGCAAGAGACCCAGTACTTC,CASSPWTSLQETQYF
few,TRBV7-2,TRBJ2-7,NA,TGTGCCAGCAGCTTCCTTACGCACAGAGGCTCTTCCTACGAGCAGTACTTC,CASSFLTHRGSSYEQYF
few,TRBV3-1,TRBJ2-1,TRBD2,TGTGCCAGCAGCCAAGGGAAACTAGCGGGCTACAATGAGCAGTTCTTC,CASSQGKLAGYNEQFF
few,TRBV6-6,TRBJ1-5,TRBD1,TGTGCCAGCCAAGGGGACAGCAGCAATCAGCCCCAGCATTTT,CASQGDSSNQPQHF
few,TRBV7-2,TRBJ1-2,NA,TGTGCCAGCAGCTCACCGGAGGATCATGGCTACACCTTC,CASSSPEDHGYTF
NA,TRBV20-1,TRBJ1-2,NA,TGCAGCGTAACGAGGGCTAACTATGGCTACACCTTC,CSVTRANYGYTF
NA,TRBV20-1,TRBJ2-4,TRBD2,TGCAGTTCCTTAGCGGGAGGGGGAGTAGCCAAAAACATTCAGTACTTC,CSSLAGGGVAKNIQYF
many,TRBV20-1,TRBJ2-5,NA,TGCAGTGCTAGAGATGTCGTCCTAGCGAAAGAGACCCAGTACTTC,CSARDVVLAKETQYF
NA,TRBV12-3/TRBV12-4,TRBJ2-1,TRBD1,TGTGCCAGCAGCCCTAACAGGGGCTACAATGAGCAGTTCTTC,CASSPNRGYNEQFF
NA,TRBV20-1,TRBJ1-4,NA,TGCAGTGGGGGGGGCCCAACTAATGAAAAACTGTTTTTT,CSGGGPTNEKLFF
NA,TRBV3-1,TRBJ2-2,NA,TGTGCCAGCAGCCAGCAGGGGCGTCGGACCGGGGAGCTGTTTTTT,CASSQQGRRTGELFF
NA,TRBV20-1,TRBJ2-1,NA,TGCAGTCCTCACTATGGGCAAGAGACCCAGTTCTTC,CSPHYGQETQFF
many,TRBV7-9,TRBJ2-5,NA,TGTGCCAGCAGCTTCCTTCCTCATAGTTGGGCGACCCAGTACTTC,CASSFLPHSWATQYF
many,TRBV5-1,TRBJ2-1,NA,TGCGCCAGCAGCTTGGAGTGGGTGATTCCTGAGCAGTTCTTC,CASSLEWVIPEQFF
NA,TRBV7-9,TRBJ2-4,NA,TGTGCCAGCAGCCCTGGCGGCGGGACGGCGAAAAACATTCAGTACTTC,CASSPGGGTAKNIQYF
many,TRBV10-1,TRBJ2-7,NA,TGCGCCAGCAGTCCGGGACAGCGGGAGCGTCTCCTTACGTACGAGCAGTACTTC,CASSPGQRERLLTYEQYF
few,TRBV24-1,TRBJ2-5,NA,TGTGCCACCAGTGATTTGCGGGGGGACAGGGAGACCCAGTACTTC,CATSDLRGDRETQYF
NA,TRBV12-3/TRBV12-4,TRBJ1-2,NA,TGTGCCACCGCCCCAAACTATGGCTACACCTTC,CATAPNYGYTF
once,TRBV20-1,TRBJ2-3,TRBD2,TGCAGTGCTAGAGCTAGCGGGAGGAGGGCAGATACGCAGTATTTT,CSARASGRRADTQYF
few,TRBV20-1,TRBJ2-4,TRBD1,TGCAGTGCTAGACAACAGGGGGCCAAAAACATTCAGTACTTC,CSARQQGAKNIQYF
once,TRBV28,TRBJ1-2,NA,TGTGCCAGCAGTTTCTGGGGTGATTACTATGGCTACACCTTC,CASSFWGDYYGYTF
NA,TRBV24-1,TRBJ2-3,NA,TGTGCCACCAGTGGGGGACACGACCGCACAGATACGCAGTATTTT,CATSGGHDRTDTQYF
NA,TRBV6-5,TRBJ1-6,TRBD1,TGTGCCAGCAGTTCCCGTCCCGGGACAGGTTCAATTCGACCCCTCCACTTT,CASSSRPGTGSIRPLHF
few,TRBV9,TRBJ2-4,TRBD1,TGTGCCAGCAGCTCGACAGGGCAGTACTTC,CASSSTGQYF
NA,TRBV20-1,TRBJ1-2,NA,TGCAGTGCTCCCCAAAGGCGTCAGGGCTATGGCTACACCTTC,CSAPQRRQGYGYTF
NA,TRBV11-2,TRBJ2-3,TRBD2,TGTGCCAGCAGGAGACTAGCGGGAGTAGTGAATAAGAGCACAGATACGCAGTATTTT,CASRRLAGVVNKSTDTQYF
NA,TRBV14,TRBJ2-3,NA,TGTGCCAGCAGCCACTTAAAAGTGGATACGCAGTATTTT,CASSHLKVDTQYF
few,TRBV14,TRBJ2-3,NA,TGTGCCAGCAGCCAAGAATCCCTGGGCGCAGATACGCAGTATTTT,CASSQESLGADTQYF
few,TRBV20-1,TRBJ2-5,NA,TGCAGTGCCCACCCCACAGCGGGCCCGTACCAAGAGACCCAGTACTTC,CSAHPTAGPYQETQYF
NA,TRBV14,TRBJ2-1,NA,TGTGCCAGCAGCCAGAGGGAGCGGGTGCGGTTGGATGAGCAGTTCTTC,CASSQRERVRLDEQFF
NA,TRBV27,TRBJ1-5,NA,TGTGCCAGCAGGACGAGCGGCAATCAGCCCCAGCATTTT,CASRTSGNQPQHF
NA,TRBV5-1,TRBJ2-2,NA,TGCGCCAGCAGCAATTGGCCAGGGATGAGGGAGACCGGGGAGCTGTTTTTT,CASSNWPGMRETGELFF
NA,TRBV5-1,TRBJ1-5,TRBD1,TGCGCCAGCAGCTTGTGGCCGGTATGGGACAGCAGGGGTCAGCCCCAGCATTTT,CASSLWPVWDSRGQPQHF
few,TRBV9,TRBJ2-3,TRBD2,TGTGCCAGCAGCGTAGCGGGTAGCGGGGGGGCGAATACGCAGTATTTT,CASSVAGSGGANTQYF
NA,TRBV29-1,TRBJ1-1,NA,TGCAGCGTTGACTCAGCTAACAGGGACACTGAAGCTTTCTTT,CSVDSANRDTEAFF
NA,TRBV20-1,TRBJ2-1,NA,TGCAGTGCTCCCCCCGACAGCTCCTACAATGAGCAGTTCTTC,CSAPPDSSYNEQFF
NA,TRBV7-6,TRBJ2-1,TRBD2,TGTGCCAGCAGCTTAGTTCCATCTTCCGGGACTAGCGATGAGCAGTTCTTC,CASSLVPSSGTSDEQFF
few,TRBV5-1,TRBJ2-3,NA,TGCGCCAGCAGCTCGGGAGTAACCCGCACAGATACGCAGTATTTT,CASSSGVTRTDTQYF
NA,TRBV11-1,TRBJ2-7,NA,TGTGCCAGCAGCTTAGCCGCCCGAGTAGCTGGCGAGCAGTACTTC,CASSLAARVAGEQYF
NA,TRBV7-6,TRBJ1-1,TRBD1,TGTGCCAGCAGCCCTCACAGGGGGCCTGACACTGAAGCTTTCTTT,CASSPHRGPDTEAFF
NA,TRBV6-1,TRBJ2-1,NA,TGTGCCAGCAGTGAAACTATACTAAAAGAGACCCAGTTCTTC,CASSETILKETQFF
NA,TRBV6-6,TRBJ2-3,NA,TGTGCCAGCAGTTACTCCCCTGGCGGGGACAGCACAGATACGCAGTATTTT,CASSYSPGGDSTDTQYF
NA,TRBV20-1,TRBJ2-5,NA,TGCAGTGCTAGAGCCCCTGGGGGGACCTACAATGAGCAGTACTTC,CSARAPGGTYNEQYF
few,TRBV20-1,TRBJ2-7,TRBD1,TGCAGTCCGGGACAGGGGGCTTCCAATGAGCAGTACTTC,CSPGQGASNEQYF
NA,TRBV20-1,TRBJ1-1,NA,TGCAGTGCTACCCGACAGTCCATGAACACTGAAGCTTTCTTT,CSATRQSMNTEAFF
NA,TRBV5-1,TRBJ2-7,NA,TGCGCCAGCAGACCGGGGACACAAAAGGGCTACGAGCAGTACTTC,CASRPGTQKGYEQYF
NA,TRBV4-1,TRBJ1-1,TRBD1,TGCGCCAGCAGCCTAAAGGGACAGGCGTGGGACACTGAAGCTTTCTTT,CASSLKGQAWDTEAFF